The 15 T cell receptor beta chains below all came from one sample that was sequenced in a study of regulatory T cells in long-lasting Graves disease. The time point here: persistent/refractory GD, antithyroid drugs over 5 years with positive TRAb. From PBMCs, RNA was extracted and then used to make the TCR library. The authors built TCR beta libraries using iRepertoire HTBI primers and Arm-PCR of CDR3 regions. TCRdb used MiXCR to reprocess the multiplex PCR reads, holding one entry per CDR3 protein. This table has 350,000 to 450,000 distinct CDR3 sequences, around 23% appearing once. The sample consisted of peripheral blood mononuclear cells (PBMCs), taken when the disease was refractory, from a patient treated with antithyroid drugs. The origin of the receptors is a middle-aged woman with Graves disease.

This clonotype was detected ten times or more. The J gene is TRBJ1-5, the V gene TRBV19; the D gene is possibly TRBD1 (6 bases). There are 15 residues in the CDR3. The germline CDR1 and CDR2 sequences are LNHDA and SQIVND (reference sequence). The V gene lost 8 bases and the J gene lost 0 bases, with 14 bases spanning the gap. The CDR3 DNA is TGTGCCAGTGAGCCACGACAGGATAGCAATCAGCCCCAGCATTTT. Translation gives CASEPRQDSNQPQHF.

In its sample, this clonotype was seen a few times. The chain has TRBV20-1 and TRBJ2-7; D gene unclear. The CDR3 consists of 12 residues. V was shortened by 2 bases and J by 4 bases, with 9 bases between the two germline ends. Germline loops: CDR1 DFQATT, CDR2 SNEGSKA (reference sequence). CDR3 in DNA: TGCAGTGCTAGAATCGGAGTTTACGAGCAGTACTTC. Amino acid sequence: CSARIGVYEQYF.

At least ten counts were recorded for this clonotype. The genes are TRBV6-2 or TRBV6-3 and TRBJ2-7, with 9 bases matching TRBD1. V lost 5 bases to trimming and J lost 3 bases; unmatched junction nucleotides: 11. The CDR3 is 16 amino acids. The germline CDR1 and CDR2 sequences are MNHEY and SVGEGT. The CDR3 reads CASSEGVGDRDYEQYF. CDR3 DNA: TGTGCCAGCAGTGAAGGAGTAGGGGACAGGGACTACGAGCAGTACTTC.

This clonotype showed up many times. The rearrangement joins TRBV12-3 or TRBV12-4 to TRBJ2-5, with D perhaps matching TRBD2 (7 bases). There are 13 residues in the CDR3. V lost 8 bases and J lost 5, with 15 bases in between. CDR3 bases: TGTGCCAGCGGCGCGGGGGCATGGGAGACCCAGTACTTC. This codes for CASGAGAWETQYF.

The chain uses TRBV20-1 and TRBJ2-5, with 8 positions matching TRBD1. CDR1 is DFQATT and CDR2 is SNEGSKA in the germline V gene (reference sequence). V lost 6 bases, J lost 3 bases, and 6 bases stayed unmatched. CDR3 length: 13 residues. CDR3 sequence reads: CSAYWTGKETQYF. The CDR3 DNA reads TGCAGTGCCTACTGGACAGGGAAAGAGACCCAGTACTTC.

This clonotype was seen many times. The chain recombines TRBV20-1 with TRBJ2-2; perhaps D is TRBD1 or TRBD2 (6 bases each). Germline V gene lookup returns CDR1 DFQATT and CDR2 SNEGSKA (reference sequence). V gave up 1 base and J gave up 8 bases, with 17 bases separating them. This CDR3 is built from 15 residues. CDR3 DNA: TGCAGTGCTAGAGGGGACTCGACAGGAGGGGGGGAGCTGTTTTTT. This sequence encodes CSARGDSTGGGELFF.

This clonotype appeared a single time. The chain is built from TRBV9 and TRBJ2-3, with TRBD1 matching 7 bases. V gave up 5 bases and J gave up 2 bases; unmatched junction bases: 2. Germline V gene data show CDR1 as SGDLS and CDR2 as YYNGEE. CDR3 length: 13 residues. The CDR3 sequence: CASRDRNTDTQYF. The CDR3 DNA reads TGTGCCAGCAGGGACAGGAACACAGATACGCAGTATTTT.

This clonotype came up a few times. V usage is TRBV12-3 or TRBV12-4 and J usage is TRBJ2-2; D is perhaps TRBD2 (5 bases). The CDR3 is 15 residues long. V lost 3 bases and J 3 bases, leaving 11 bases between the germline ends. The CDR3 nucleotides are TGTGCCAGCAGTTTTATGAGGGTGCACACCGGGGAGCTGTTTTTT. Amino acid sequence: CASSFMRVHTGELFF.

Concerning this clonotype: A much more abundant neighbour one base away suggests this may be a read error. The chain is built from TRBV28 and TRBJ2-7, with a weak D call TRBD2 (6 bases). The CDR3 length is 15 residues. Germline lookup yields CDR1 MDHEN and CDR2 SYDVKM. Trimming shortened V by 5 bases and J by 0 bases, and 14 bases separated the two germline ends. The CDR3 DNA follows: TGTGCCAGCAGTCGGGGACTGCAGTCCTCCTACGAGCAGTACTTC. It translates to CASSRGLQSSYEQYF.

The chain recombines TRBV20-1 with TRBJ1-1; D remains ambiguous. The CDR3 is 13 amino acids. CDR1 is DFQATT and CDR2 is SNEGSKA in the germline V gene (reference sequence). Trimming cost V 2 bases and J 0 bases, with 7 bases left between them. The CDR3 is CSARLRMNTEAFF. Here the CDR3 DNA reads TGCAGTGCTAGATTAAGAATGAACACTGAAGCTTTCTTT.

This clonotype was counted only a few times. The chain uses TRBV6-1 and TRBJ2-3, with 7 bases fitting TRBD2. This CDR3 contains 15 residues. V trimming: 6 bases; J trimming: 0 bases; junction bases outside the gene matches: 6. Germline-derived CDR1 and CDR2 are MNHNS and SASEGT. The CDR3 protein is CASRTREVSTDTQYF. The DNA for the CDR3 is TGTGCCAGCAGGACTCGGGAGGTCAGCACAGATACGCAGTATTTT.

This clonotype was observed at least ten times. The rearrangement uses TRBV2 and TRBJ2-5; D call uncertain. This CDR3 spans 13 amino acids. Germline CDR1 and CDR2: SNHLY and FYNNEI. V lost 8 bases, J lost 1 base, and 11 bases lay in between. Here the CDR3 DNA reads TGTGCCAGCCTACCGTGGACCCAAGAGACCCAGTACTTC. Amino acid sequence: CASLPWTQETQYF.

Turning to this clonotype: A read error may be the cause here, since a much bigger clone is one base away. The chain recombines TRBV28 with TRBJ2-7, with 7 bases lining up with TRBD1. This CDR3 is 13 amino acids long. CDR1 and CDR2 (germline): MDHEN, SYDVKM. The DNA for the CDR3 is TGTGCCTGCAGTGTTAGGGGGCGTTACGAGCAGTACTTC. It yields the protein CACSVRGRYEQYF.

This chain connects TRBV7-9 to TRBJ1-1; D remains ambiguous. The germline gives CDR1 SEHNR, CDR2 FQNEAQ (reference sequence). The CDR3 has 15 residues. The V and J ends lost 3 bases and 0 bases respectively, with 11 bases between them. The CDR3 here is CASSFSGNLNTEAFF. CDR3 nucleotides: TGTGCCAGCAGCTTCTCCGGGAACTTGAACACTGAAGCTTTCTTT.

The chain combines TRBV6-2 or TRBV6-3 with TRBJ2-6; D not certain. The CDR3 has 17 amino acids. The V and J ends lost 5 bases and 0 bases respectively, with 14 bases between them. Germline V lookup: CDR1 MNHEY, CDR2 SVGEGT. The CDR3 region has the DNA TGTGCCAGCAGTGAAAAGGAAGTCCTCTCTGGGGCCAACGTCCTGACTTTC. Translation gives CASSEKEVLSGANVLTF.